This T cell receptor beta chain was documented in a study of T cell responses to AZD1222 COVID-19 vaccine. A remark on this clone: Its antigen remains unknown.

CDR3 length: 12 residues. Germline V gene lookup returns CDR1 SEHNR and CDR2 FQNEAQ (reference sequence). V lost 4 bases and J lost 5, with 6 bases in between. Study results and caveats: Elevations in Spike-specific TCR breadth and depth followed administration of two AZD1222 doses.

The table came from immunoSEQ multiplex PCR; TCRdb's copy has only in-frame clones and leaves some out. This sample has about 160,000 clones, with 88% found just once. The sequencing used peripheral blood, collected 28 days after the second AZD1222 dose. J is TRBJ1-5 and V is TRBV7-9; D unresolved. The origin of this receptor is an adult who received the AZD1222 COVID-19 vaccine. The CDR3 loop is CASSSTDQPQHF. Written as DNA, the CDR3 is TGTGCCAGCAGCTCGACCGATCAGCCCCAGCATTTT.